The 27 T cell receptor beta chains given below trace back to one sample, sequenced in a study of OX40 agonist ivuxolimab in advanced cancers. Clones were read by immunoSEQ multiplex PCR, and TCRdb kept only the in-frame ones, dropping some. The table has 70,000 or so clones, 80% to 90% seen once. Sequencing was performed on CD4+ or CD8+ T cells sorted from blood, taken in a trial of the OX40 agonist ivuxolimab. The origin of the receptors is an adult with an advanced solid tumor such as melanoma, head and neck, liver or kidney cancer.

The rearrangement uses TRBV9 and TRBJ1-4; 8 nucleotides align to TRBD1. The V segment lost 4 bases and the J segment 8 bases; nucleotides outside the gene matches: 10. The CDR3 totals 15 residues. Germline CDR1 reads SGDLS; CDR2 reads YYNGEE. This CDR3 reads CASSRSDRAGEKLFF. The CDR3 DNA reads as TGTGCCAGCAGCCGATCGGACAGGGCTGGAGAAAAACTGTTTTTT.

This clone was observed once. The DNA of the CDR3 is TGTGCCAGCAAGGGGGAAGCAGGGGGACAGCCCCAGCATTTT. It codes for CASKGEAGGQPQHF. V gene TRBV2 combines with J gene TRBJ1-5, with 7 bases matching TRBD1. In germline, CDR1 is SNHLY, CDR2 FYNNEI. This CDR3 region has 14 residues. J gave up 7 bases and V 7 bases, and 10 bases lay outside the gene matches. The full variable domain, its missing parts supplied by reference TRBV2 and TRBJ1-5, is EPEVTQTPSHQVTQMGQEVILRCVPISNHLYFYWYRQILGQKVEFLVSFYNNEISEKSEIFDDQFSVERPDGSNFTLKIRSTKLEDSAMYFCASKGEAGGQPQHFGDGTRLSIL.

This chain links TRBV6-1 with TRBJ1-6, with D possibly TRBD1 on 5 matching bases. V lost 1 base and J lost 0, with 13 bases in between. From germline, CDR1 is MNHNS and CDR2 SASEGT. The CDR3 contains 18 residues. The CDR3 DNA follows: TGTGCCAGCAGTGAAGGGGGCGGCGGTGGCTCCTATAATTCACCCCTCCACTTT. Amino acid sequence: CASSEGGGGGSYNSPLHF.

The rearrangement joins TRBV28 to TRBJ2-7; D tentatively reads TRBD1 or TRBD2 (6 bases each). CDR1 and CDR2 (germline): MDHEN, SYDVKM. The CDR3 is made up of 15 amino acids. V was cut by 4 bases and J by 5 bases, with 18 bases left in between. CDR3 region: CASSSPGAASDEQYF. The CDR3, as DNA: TGTGCCAGCAGTTCTCCGGGGGCCGCATCCGACGAGCAGTACTTC.

This clone has more than one count but fewer than ten. This chain uses TRBV30 with TRBJ1-1; D gene uncertain. V lost 0 bases and J 0 bases, leaving 8 bases between the germline ends. CDR1 is GTSNPN and CDR2 is SVGIG in the germline V gene (reference sequence). There are 14 residues in the CDR3. Here the CDR3 DNA reads TGTGCCTGGAGTGTACTATCGTTGAACACTGAAGCTTTCTTT. It translates to CAWSVLSLNTEAFF. The full variable domain, completed using reference TRBV30 and TRBJ1-1, is SQTIHQWPATLVQPVGSPLSLECTVEGTSNPNLYWYRQAAGRGLQLLFYSVGIGQISSEVPQNLSASRPQDRQFILSSKKLLLSDSGFYLCAWSVLSLNTEAFFGQGTRLTVV.

This chain joins TRBV5-1 and TRBJ2-5, with TRBD2 matching 13 bases. V trimming: 3 bases; J trimming: 5 bases; junction bases outside the gene matches: 10. The germline CDR1 and CDR2 sequences are SGHRS and YFSETQ. CDR3 length equals 17 residues. This CDR3 reads CASSSGTSGGAQETQYF. The CDR3 DNA sequence: TGCGCCAGCAGCTCGGGAACTAGCGGGGGGGCCCAGGAGACCCAGTACTTC.

This CDR3 reads CASSWDRAETQYF. In DNA, the CDR3 is TGCGCCAGCAGCTGGGACAGGGCTGAGACCCAGTACTTC. The J gene is TRBJ2-5, the V gene TRBV5-1; 9 bases map to TRBD1. V shed 3 bases and J 5 bases; nucleotides not matched to a gene: 2. The CDR3 totals 13 residues. CDR1 and CDR2 (germline): SGHRS, YFSETQ.

The rearrangement links TRBV7-3 to TRBJ1-1, with D tentatively TRBD1 (5 bases). V was pared by 5 bases and J by 1 base, with 17 bases between. Germline V gives CDR1 SGHTA, CDR2 FQGTGA. The CDR3 is 16 residues long. The CDR3 loop is CASSPRSQGPNTEAFF. CDR3 DNA: TGTGCCAGCAGCCCACGGTCCCAGGGACCGAACACTGAAGCTTTCTTT.

The rearrangement uses TRBV5-1 and TRBJ2-1; D is uncertain. Germline CDR1 is SGHRS and CDR2 is YFSETQ. There are 17 residues in the CDR3. V was trimmed by 0 bases and J by 5 bases, leaving 18 bases between them. In nucleotides, the CDR3 is TGCGCCAGCAGCTTGGCCGTGGGCACAGCCTATAACAATGAGCAGTTCTTC. Translating gives CASSLAVGTAYNNEQFF.

This chain connects TRBV10-3 to TRBJ1-3; 8 bases are a match to TRBD1. V lost 10 bases and J lost 0; bases outside the gene matches: 8. This CDR3 is 15 amino acids long. Germline loops: CDR1 ENHRY, CDR2 SYGVKD. In DNA, the CDR3 is TGTGCCACGGGGGGGACAGGAAACTCTGGAAACACCATATATTTT. Its translation: CATGGTGNSGNTIYF.

The chain couples TRBV5-6 to TRBJ2-1; 10 bases map to TRBD2. CDR3 length equals 16 residues. Germline-derived CDR1 and CDR2 are SGHDT and YYEEEE. J was trimmed by 7 bases and V by 3 bases; bases with no gene match: 10. This chain's CDR3 is CASSSLGAGGRNEQFF. The CDR3 bases are TGTGCCAGCAGCTCCTTGGGAGCGGGGGGGAGGAATGAGCAGTTCTTC.

The chain carries TRBV25-1 and TRBJ1-6; 11 positions agree with TRBD1. J gave up 10 bases and V 7 bases, and 6 bases lay outside the gene matches. CDR1 and CDR2 (germline): MGHDK, SYGVNS. This CDR3 comprises 14 residues. The CDR3 here is CASTTRTGGSPLHF. DNA for the CDR3: TGTGCCAGCACCACAAGGACAGGGGGCTCACCCCTCCACTTT.

The chain links TRBV6-5 to TRBJ2-3; 7 nucleotides agree with TRBD1. Unmatched junction bases numbered 10, after V lost 5 bases and J lost 5 bases. The CDR3 contains 15 residues. Germline V gene lookup returns CDR1 MNHEY and CDR2 SVGAGI. The CDR3 here is CASSQGQKGKDTQYF. The CDR3 DNA sequence: TGTGCCAGCAGTCAGGGACAGAAAGGGAAAGATACGCAGTATTTT.

The chain carries TRBV27 and TRBJ2-5; TRBD1 agrees at 7 bases. The better agreement between TRBJ2-7 and the DNA end casts doubt on the J call. The CDR3 contains 13 residues. The V gene's germline CDR1 is MNHEY and CDR2 SMNVEV (reference sequence). The CDR3 DNA is TGTGCCAGCAGTTTCTCAGGGGGCTACGAGCAGTACTTC. Translation gives CASSFSGGYEQYF.

The chain combines TRBV30 with TRBJ2-5; 10 nucleotides match TRBD2. CDR1 GTSNPN and CDR2 SVGIG come from the germline V gene (reference sequence). V dropped 8 bases and J dropped 1; count of bases not matched to a gene: 16. This CDR3 has 17 residues. In DNA form, the CDR3 reads TGTGCCGCAAAAAGCGGGAGGGCCCTCATAATCCAAGAGACCCAGTACTTC. Translation: CAAKSGRALIIQETQYF.

V and J are TRBV7-9 and TRBJ2-7; 9 bases match TRBD1. Germline lookup yields CDR1 SEHNR and CDR2 FQNEAQ (reference sequence). J gave up 5 bases and V 4 bases, and 9 bases lay outside the gene matches. The CDR3 is made up of 15 amino acids. CDR3 sequence (DNA): TGTGCCAGCAGCTCACCAGACAGGGGGGTGCACGAGCAGTACTTC. This gives the protein CASSSPDRGVHEQYF.

The CDR3 region is CATSRPGGSNSYNSPLHF. The CDR3 coding sequence is TGTGCCACCAGCAGACCCGGGGGCTCGAACTCCTATAATTCACCCCTCCACTTT. The chain has TRBV15 and TRBJ1-6; D is possibly TRBD1 (6 bases). The CDR3 has 18 residues. The germline V and J ends were trimmed by 2 bases and 0 bases, with 14 bases remaining between them. CDR1 is LNHNV, CDR2 YYDKDF, per germline (reference sequence).

The chain combines TRBV19 with TRBJ1-1; TRBD1 aligns across 10 bases. The CDR3 spans 15 residues. J gave up 3 bases and V 6 bases, and 7 bases lay outside the gene matches. Germline V gene lookup returns CDR1 LNHDA and CDR2 SQIVND (reference sequence). In DNA form, the CDR3 reads TGTGCCAGTAGCCCGGGACAGGGGAGACACACTGAAGCTTTCTTT. It yields the protein CASSPGQGRHTEAFF.

This chain connects TRBV9 to TRBJ2-2; D is possibly TRBD2 (7 bases). The CDR3 has 15 residues. From germline, CDR1 is SGDLS and CDR2 YYNGEE. The V gene lost 0 bases and the J gene lost 7 bases, with 13 bases spanning the gap. CDR3 in amino acids: CASSVEGGPSGELFF. The CDR3 coding sequence is TGTGCCAGCAGCGTAGAGGGGGGGCCCAGCGGGGAGCTGTTTTTT.

V usage is TRBV6-5 and J usage is TRBJ2-7; TRBD2 matches at 8 bases. V lost 2 bases to trimming and J lost 6 bases; unmatched junction nucleotides: 9. The CDR3 covers 15 residues. Per the germline V gene, CDR1 is MNHEY and CDR2 is SVGAGI. The CDR3 spells CASSYAGGPGFEQYF. The CDR3 DNA follows: TGTGCCAGCAGTTACGCGGGAGGACCGGGATTCGAGCAGTACTTC.

The J gene is TRBJ2-1, the V gene TRBV27; D remains unclear. Trimming shortened V by 3 bases and J by 2 bases, and 11 bases separated the two germline ends. CDR3 length: 15 amino acids. Looked up from germline, CDR1 is MNHEY and CDR2 is SMNVEV (reference sequence). CDR3: CASSFLGNTYNEQFF. The CDR3 DNA is TGTGCCAGCAGTTTCTTGGGTAATACCTACAATGAGCAGTTCTTC.

J is TRBJ2-3 and V is TRBV28, with unresolved D. The V gene lost 10 bases and the J gene lost 4 bases, with 18 bases spanning the gap. This CDR3 has 14 amino acids. CDR1 and CDR2 (germline): MDHEN, SYDVKM. The CDR3 region is CATSEAETPDTQYF. The CDR3 region has the DNA TGTGCCACAAGCGAGGCGGAGACTCCAGATACGCAGTATTTT.

This clone was found a few times. The chain links TRBV18 to TRBJ1-1; 7 bases map to TRBD1. The J segment lost 1 base and the V segment lost 5 bases, leaving 4 bases of the junction unmatched. The CDR3 length is 14 residues. CDR1 and CDR2 from the germline V gene are KGHSH and LQKENI. The CDR3 DNA reads TGTGCCAGCTCAGAGGGACAGCAGAACACTGAAGCTTTCTTT. Translated, it gives CASSEGQQNTEAFF.

This clone was recorded once. The rearrangement uses TRBV5-1 and TRBJ2-1, with D unresolved. CDR1 and CDR2 (germline): SGHRS, YFSETQ. Trimming cost V 3 bases and J 9 bases, with 7 bases left between them. The CDR3 runs to 11 residues. This CDR3 reads CASSSMGEQFF. CDR3 bases: TGCGCCAGCAGCTCCATGGGTGAGCAGTTCTTC.

The chain uses TRBV19 and TRBJ2-3; D might be TRBD2 (5 bases). Germline values: CDR1 LNHDA, CDR2 SQIVND (reference sequence). The CDR3 is 16 residues long. The germline V and J ends were trimmed by 5 bases and 2 bases, with 17 bases remaining between them. CDR3 nucleotides: TGTGCCAGTAGTGCGAGGGCAGGATTAAACACAGATACGCAGTATTTT. Translated, it gives CASSARAGLNTDTQYF.

J is TRBJ2-7 and V is TRBV13, with a possible D match to TRBD2 (6 bases). The V gene lost 6 bases and the J gene lost 3 bases, with 12 bases spanning the gap. The CDR3 consists of 13 residues. Looked up from germline, CDR1 is PRHDT and CDR2 is FYEKMQ (reference sequence). CDR3 sequence: CASRLAGIYEQYF. CDR3 DNA: TGTGCCAGCAGACTAGCAGGAATCTACGAGCAGTACTTC.

The chain joins TRBV5-1 to TRBJ2-1; D gene ambiguous. Deletions cut 0 bases from V and 3 bases from J, with 4 bases between. The CDR3 spans 13 residues. CDR1 and CDR2 (germline): SGHRS, YFSETQ. The CDR3 nucleotides read TGCGCCAGCAGCTTGGAGAGCTACAATGAGCAGTTCTTC. This sequence encodes CASSLESYNEQFF.